This T cell receptor (beta chain) was observed in a study of cytomegalovirus exposure and HLA in healthy donors. The wider study: There were roughly 120 million unique TCR beta sequences, drawn from about 180 million T cells, in an earlier analysis. Broader study findings: TRBV6-2, TRBV6-3 and some other V segments were unresolvable in 87-base-pair reads. Earlier analysis yielded a pattern in which most TCR beta V segments were productive about 90% or about 30% of the time.

About this clone itself: Antigen unknown.

Primers for the PCR totalled 60 Vbeta and 13 Jbeta. Data came from immunoSEQ multiplex PCR; TCRdb stores just in-frame clones and leaves some out. The sample shows some 110,000 clones, 10% of them seen only once. CDR1 MDHEN and CDR2 SYDVKM come from the germline V gene. The V end lost 7 bases, the J end lost 6 bases, and 9 bases lay between the germline ends. The CDR3 is 12 amino acids. The TCR originated in a man in his forties or fifties in good health and CMV-seropositive. The chain is built from TRBV28 and TRBJ2-2; D not resolved. Sequenced sample: PBMCs. The DNA for the CDR3 is TGTGCCAGCAACCAGGATTCCGGGGAGCTGTTTTTT. This encodes CASNQDSGELFF.